These 25 T cell receptor beta chains were all obtained from the same sample, sequenced in a study of OX40 agonist ivuxolimab in advanced cancers. Profiled with immunoSEQ multiplex PCR; TCRdb holds only in-frame clones, not every one. This table holds about 100,000 clones, about nine tenths found once. The specimen comprised CD4+ or CD8+ T cells sorted from blood, sampled in a trial of the OX40 agonist ivuxolimab. Source of these receptors: an adult with an advanced solid tumor such as melanoma, head and neck, liver or kidney cancer.

The chain joins TRBV4-3 to TRBJ2-3; unclear D gene. V dropped 1 base and J dropped 8 bases, with 16 bases sitting between them. The CDR3 runs 15 residues. Looked up from germline, CDR1 is LGHNA and CDR2 is YSLEER. The CDR3 reads CASSQAVALDATQYF. Here the CDR3 DNA reads TGCGCCAGCAGCCAAGCAGTAGCATTGGATGCTACGCAGTATTTT.

The chain recombines TRBV13 with TRBJ2-7, with 7 bases fitting TRBD2. The CDR3 runs 14 residues. Germline assignment: CDR1 PRHDT and CDR2 FYEKMQ (reference sequence). V shed 2 bases, J shed 9 bases, and the junction held 10 bases outside the gene matches. Here the CDR3 reads CASSLSGTSTGQYF. DNA of the CDR3: TGTGCCAGCAGCTTAAGCGGGACGAGTACTGGGCAGTACTTC.

The CDR3 loop is CASSPEDTGELFF. The CDR3 DNA follows: TGTGCCAGCAGCCCGGAAGACACCGGGGAGCTGTTTTTT. The rearrangement links TRBV6-6 to TRBJ2-2; D is unresolved. Trimming took 6 bases from V and 3 from J, leaving 8 bases between them. CDR3 length: 13 residues. CDR1 MNHNY and CDR2 SVGAGI come from the germline V gene (reference sequence).

This clone has only one observation. The chain is built from TRBV6-5 and TRBJ1-2, with 7 bases that match TRBD1. Germline V gives CDR1 MNHEY, CDR2 SVGAGI. The V segment lost 8 bases and the J segment 7 bases; nucleotides outside the gene matches: 16. This CDR3 spans 15 amino acids. The CDR3 here is CASSRGRGEYIGYTF. CDR3 coding DNA: TGTGCCAGCTCCAGGGGGAGGGGAGAGTATATTGGCTACACCTTC.

The CDR3 spells CASSSNARDNEKLFF. CDR3 bases: TGTGCCAGCTCATCCAACGCCAGGGATAATGAAAAACTGTTTTTT. The J gene is TRBJ1-4, the V gene TRBV18; D possibly corresponds to TRBD1 (5 bases). This CDR3 is built from 15 residues. Trimming shortened V by 5 bases and J by 4 bases, and 14 bases separated the two germline ends. Germline assignment: CDR1 KGHSH and CDR2 LQKENI.

V and J are TRBV2 and TRBJ2-3; 12 nucleotides agree with TRBD2. After removal of 6 bases from V and 7 bases from J, the junction contained 8 bases not matched to a gene. Looked up from germline, CDR1 is SNHLY and CDR2 is FYNNEI. This CDR3 spans 15 amino acids. CDR3 bases: TGTGCCAGCAGAAAAACTAGCGGGGGGACCAATACGCAGTATTTT. Its translation is CASRKTSGGTNTQYF.

This rearrangement joins TRBV29-1 to TRBJ2-1; tentative D call: TRBD1 (5 bases). CDR1 is SQVTM, CDR2 ANQGSEA, per germline. With 5 bases removed from V and 6 bases from J, the gap between germline ends came to 11 bases. This CDR3 has 12 residues. The DNA of the CDR3 is TGCAGCGTTCAGCCCCAGGGCAATGAGCAGTTCTTC. This gives the protein CSVQPQGNEQFF.

The chain is built from TRBV11-3 and TRBJ1-3; no clear D gene. CDR3 length: 11 amino acids. Trimming took 2 bases from V and 7 from J, leaving 3 bases between them. Germline CDR1 SGHNT, CDR2 YENEEA. The CDR3 DNA follows: TGTGCCAGCAGCTTAATGAACACCATATATTTT. It yields the protein CASSLMNTIYF.

This clone was observed a handful of times. The CDR3 sequence is CASSPGTTWEQYF. CDR3 nucleotides: TGTGCCAGCAGTCCTGGGACTACCTGGGAGCAGTACTTC. This chain links TRBV28 with TRBJ2-7; 7 nucleotides align to TRBD2. The CDR3 contains 13 residues. Trimming removed 5 bases from V and 7 bases from J; junction bases left unmatched: 8. Germline V gives CDR1 MDHEN, CDR2 SYDVKM. Drawing the rest from reference TRBV28 and TRBJ2-7, the complete variable domain is DVKVTQSSRYLVKRTGEKVFLECVQDMDHENMFWYRQDPGLGLRLIYFSYDVKMKEKGDIPEGYSVSREKKERFSLILESASTNQTSMYLCASSPGTTWEQYFGPGTRLTVT.

This rearrangement joins TRBV5-1 to TRBJ1-6; D not resolved. The V and J ends lost 3 bases and 8 bases respectively, with 12 bases between them. The germline gives CDR1 SGHRS, CDR2 YFSETQ. The length of the CDR3 is 14 residues. The DNA of the CDR3 is TGCGCCAGCAGCTCCCGGGGTTACGATTCACCCCTCCACTTT. Amino acids: CASSSRGYDSPLHF.

The chain uses TRBV2 and TRBJ1-6; D is unresolved. CDR1 and CDR2 (germline): SNHLY, FYNNEI. The ends were cut back, 0 bases at V and 4 bases at J, with 10 bases in the middle. The CDR3 extends over 16 amino acids. CDR3 in DNA: TGTGCCAGCAGTGAAGCGGGCGGGCAGTATAATTCACCCCTCCACTTT. This translates into CASSEAGGQYNSPLHF.

This clone was seen a few times. The chain couples TRBV10-3 to TRBJ1-5, with D perhaps matching TRBD1 (6 bases). Trimming took 2 bases from V and 6 from J, leaving 8 bases between them. This CDR3 spans 13 amino acids. Germline-derived CDR1 and CDR2 are ENHRY and SYGVKD. CDR3 coding DNA: TGTGCCATCAGTGAGGGGGGCGGTCAGCCCCAGCATTTT. Its protein product is CAISEGGGQPQHF.

V gene TRBV7-9 combines with J gene TRBJ2-5, with TRBD1 matching over 12 bases. The CDR3 runs to 16 residues. Trimming took 5 bases from V and 5 from J; bases not matched to a gene: 9. Germline V lookup: CDR1 SEHNR, CDR2 FQNEAQ (reference sequence). CDR3 sequence reads: CASSQPGQGAGETQYF. For the CDR3, the DNA is TGTGCCAGCAGCCAACCGGGACAGGGGGCTGGGGAGACCCAGTACTTC.

This chain joins TRBV11-2 and TRBJ2-1; a possible D gene is TRBD1 (6 bases). The V end lost 5 bases, the J end lost 5 bases, and 10 bases lay between the germline ends. CDR3 length: 13 amino acids. CDR1 is SGHAT, CDR2 FQNNGV, per germline. CDR3 protein: CASSRGTHNEQFF. The DNA for the CDR3 is TGTGCCAGCAGCAGGGGGACACACAATGAGCAGTTCTTC. Complete variable domain (other parts from reference TRBV11-2 and TRBJ2-1): EAGVAQSPRYKIIEKRQSVAFWCNPISGHATLYWYQQILGQGPKLLIQFQNNGVVDDSQLPKDRFSAERLKGVDSTLKIQPAKLEDSAVYLCASSRGTHNEQFFGPGTRLTVL.

This clone was counted a single time. The chain links TRBV30 to TRBJ1-3, with 8 bases aligning to TRBD1. Germline V gene sequence: CDR1 GTSNPN, CDR2 SVGIG (reference sequence). After removal of 5 bases from V and 3 bases from J, the junction contained 6 bases not matched to a gene. This CDR3 comprises 14 residues. CDR3 sequence reads: CAWLRQGSGNTIYF. The CDR3 DNA is TGTGCCTGGCTTAGACAGGGGAGTGGAAACACCATATATTTT.

The chain joins TRBV19 to TRBJ1-1; D uncertain. V lost 5 bases to trimming and J lost 1 base, with 5 bases between them. Germline V gives CDR1 LNHDA, CDR2 SQIVND (reference sequence). This CDR3 region has 12 residues. The CDR3: CASSLGNTEAFF. The CDR3 region has the DNA TGTGCCAGTAGTCTCGGGAACACTGAAGCTTTCTTT. Using reference TRBV19 and TRBJ1-1 for the parts outside the CDR3, the full variable domain is DGGITQSPKYLFRKEGQNVTLSCEQNLNHDAMYWYRQDPGQGLRLIYYSQIVNDFQKGDIAEGYSVSREKKESFPLTVTSAQKNPTAFYLCASSLGNTEAFFGQGTRLTVV.

The chain couples TRBV11-3 to TRBJ2-1; D perhaps matches TRBD1 (6 bases). The germline V gene has CDR1 SGHNT and CDR2 YENEEA. The CDR3 sequence is 15 residues long. The V and J ends lost 4 bases and 4 bases respectively, with 14 bases between them. CDR3 loop: CASSSGQSLYNEQFF. The CDR3 region has the DNA TGTGCCAGCAGCTCCGGACAGAGCCTGTACAATGAGCAGTTCTTC.

The chain employs TRBV5-1 and TRBJ2-3, with 11 bases matching TRBD2. Germline CDR1 is SGHRS and CDR2 is YFSETQ. The CDR3 is made up of 17 amino acids. Trimming removed 3 bases from V and 0 bases from J; junction bases left unmatched: 6. The CDR3 loop reads CASSWRSSGGSTDTQYF. Here the CDR3 DNA reads TGCGCCAGCAGCTGGCGATCTAGCGGGGGGAGCACAGATACGCAGTATTTT.

The chain carries TRBV6-6 and TRBJ2-5; D is uncertain. The V gene's germline CDR1 is MNHNY and CDR2 SVGAGI (reference sequence). The CDR3 consists of 13 residues. V was trimmed by 7 bases and J by 2 bases, leaving 11 bases between them. The CDR3 spells CASTQDGQETQYF. The CDR3 DNA reads TGTGCCAGCACCCAGGACGGGCAAGAGACCCAGTACTTC.

The sample holds a few counts of this clone. The V and J genes are TRBV7-8 and TRBJ1-5, with a weak D call TRBD1 (5 bases). The CDR3 totals 14 residues. The germline V gene encodes CDR1 SGHVS and CDR2 FQNEAQ. V dropped 2 bases and J dropped 7 bases, with 12 bases sitting between them. The CDR3 DNA reads as TGTGCCAGCAGCTTATCCAGGGAAGGCCAGCCCCAGCATTTT. It codes for CASSLSREGQPQHF.

The chain couples TRBV5-8 to TRBJ2-7; no reliable D call. Germline-derived CDR1 and CDR2 are SGHTS and YDEGEE. The CDR3 totals 15 residues. The germline V and J ends were trimmed by 4 bases and 0 bases, with 14 bases remaining between them. CDR3 in amino acids: CASSIRAPSSYEQYF. The CDR3 DNA sequence: TGTGCCAGCAGCATCCGGGCCCCGAGCTCCTACGAGCAGTACTTC.

V gene TRBV18 combines with J gene TRBJ2-7; 7 nucleotides align to TRBD1. From germline, CDR1 is KGHSH and CDR2 LQKENI. After removal of 0 bases from V and 3 bases from J, the junction contained 14 bases not matched to a gene. The CDR3 covers 18 residues. CDR3 DNA sequence: TGTGCCAGCTCACCACCCTATAGCAGGGGGAATGGCCTCTACGAGCAGTACTTC. It is translated as CASSPPYSRGNGLYEQYF.

This chain joins TRBV7-2 and TRBJ2-7; tentatively, D is TRBD2 (5 bases). CDR3 length: 14 residues. Trimming left V 5 bases short and J 3 bases short, with 14 bases between. Germline CDR1 SGHTA, CDR2 FQGNSA. The CDR3 DNA sequence: TGTGCCAGCAGCCCCCCGCCGGGAAACTACGAGCAGTACTTC. Amino acids: CASSPPPGNYEQYF.

The genes are TRBV9 and TRBJ1-5; D is perhaps TRBD1 (6 bases). From germline, CDR1 is SGDLS and CDR2 YYNGEE. V was shortened by 0 bases and J by 7 bases, with 11 bases between the two germline ends. The CDR3 is made up of 14 amino acids. In DNA form, the CDR3 reads TGTGCCAGCAGCGTAGGAGGGGGGACCCAGCCCCAGCATTTT. This encodes CASSVGGGTQPQHF.

CDR3 sequence: CASSLSMNTGELFF. Here the CDR3 DNA reads TGTGCCAGCAGCCTCTCGATGAACACCGGGGAGCTGTTTTTT. This chain joins TRBV7-2 and TRBJ2-2; D call uncertain. V dropped 5 bases and J dropped 1 base, with 8 bases sitting between them. There are 14 residues in the CDR3. Germline-derived CDR1 and CDR2 are SGHTA and FQGNSA.